This T cell receptor (beta chain) emerged from a study of cytomegalovirus exposure and HLA in healthy donors. The assay was immunoSEQ multiplex PCR, and TCRdb's table has in-frame clones only and misses some. The table includes 300,000 or so clones, approximately 85% detected once. This CDR3 is built from 9 residues. V gave up 11 bases and J gave up 2 bases, with 4 bases separating them. The source is a man aged 25 to 40 in good health and CMV-seronegative. The genes are TRBV23-1 and TRBJ2-7, with no clear D. TRBV23-1 is an ORF, and what it does is uncertain. Material: PBMCs. CDR3 in amino acids: CAATYEQYF. CDR3 DNA: TGCGCCGCGACCTACGAGCAGTACTTC.